This T cell receptor (beta chain) was sequenced in a study of blood T cell repertoires in COVID-19. Study details: COVID-19 samples collected from the United States, Italy and Spain covered acute and convalescent phases.

Authors' methods: Estimates of nucleated cell counts were drawn from the amplification of reference gene primers. Sequencing used immunoSEQ multiplex PCR; TCRdb keeps in-frame clones, though not all of them. D and trimming were read from the DNA, whereas the V and J calls and clone size are those reported in that table. The sample records 250,000 to 350,000 clones, roughly 90% being singletons. The material sequenced was peripheral blood. This clonotype was sampled from a man between 18 and 29 years old who had recovered from COVID-19.

CDR3 region: CASSLVTASYGYTF. For the CDR3, the DNA is TGTGCCAGCAGCTTAGTAACAGCCAGCTATGGCTACACCTTC. The chain uses TRBV7-9 and TRBJ1-2; D ambiguous. Trimming took off 1 base at V and 4 bases at J, with 10 bases between the two ends. CDR1 SEHNR and CDR2 FQNEAQ come from the germline V gene (reference sequence). CDR3 length: 14 amino acids.